This TCR beta chain was identified in a study of blood T cell repertoires in COVID-19. For the study at large: Samples representing acute and convalescent COVID-19 were sourced from the United States, Italy and Spain. T cells, B-cell-depleted T cells, or PBMCs supplied cDNA or gDNA.

This clone was observed a single time. In the authors' methods: Reference gene primers were amplified, and this amplification served to estimate nucleated cell counts. Method: immunoSEQ multiplex PCR; TCRdb's copy keeps in-frame clones and lacks some. V, J and clone size derive from that table, while D and trimming were established from the DNA sequence. The table records over 200,000 clones, 88% of them present only once. The source material was peripheral blood. The clonotype originates from a man between 60 and 75 years old who had recovered from COVID-19.

The CDR3 DNA follows: TGTGCCAGCAGCCGGGACAATAGCAATCAGCCCCAGCATTTT. It yields the protein CASSRDNSNQPQHF. The chain employs TRBV7-8 and TRBJ1-5, with D possibly being TRBD1 (6 bases). Germline V gives CDR1 SGHVS, CDR2 FQNEAQ. This CDR3 has 14 residues. The germline V and J ends were trimmed by 5 bases and 0 bases, with 8 bases remaining between them.